This TCR beta chain derives from a study of blood T cell repertoires in COVID-19. Study background: T cells, B-cell-depleted T cells, or PBMCs provided the cDNA or gDNA that served as material.

The CDR3 consists of 16 residues. V lost 4 bases and J lost 0, with 11 bases in between. Germline CDR1 SGHDT, CDR2 YYEEEE. Original processing methods: Amplified reference gene primers provided the basis for estimating nucleated cell counts. TCRdb's table, derived via immunoSEQ multiplex PCR, lists solely in-frame clones and lacks some. D and trimming come from the DNA, and the V and J calls and clone size come from that table. The profile shows about 330,000 clones, roughly 87% of them singletons. This clonotype originated in a man aged 25-45 years with COVID-19, enrolled during active disease. Sequencing was done on a sample of peripheral blood. V gene TRBV5-6 combines with J gene TRBJ2-6; D gene ambiguous. CDR3 amino acids: CASSPTGSSGANVLTF. In DNA form, the CDR3 reads TGTGCCAGCAGCCCCACGGGTTCCTCTGGGGCCAACGTCCTGACTTTC.